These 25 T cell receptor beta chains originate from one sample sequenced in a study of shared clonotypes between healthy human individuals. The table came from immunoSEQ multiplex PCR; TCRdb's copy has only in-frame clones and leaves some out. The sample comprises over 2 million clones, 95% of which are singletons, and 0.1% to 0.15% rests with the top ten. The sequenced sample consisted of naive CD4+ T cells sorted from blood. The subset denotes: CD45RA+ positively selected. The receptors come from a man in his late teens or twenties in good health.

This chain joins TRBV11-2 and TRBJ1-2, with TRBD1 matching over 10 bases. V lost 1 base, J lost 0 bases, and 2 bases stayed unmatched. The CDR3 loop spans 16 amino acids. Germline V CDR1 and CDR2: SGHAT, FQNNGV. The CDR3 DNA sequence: TGTGCCAGCAGCTTAGTAGGGACAGGGGCTAACTATGGCTACACCTTC. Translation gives CASSLVGTGANYGYTF.

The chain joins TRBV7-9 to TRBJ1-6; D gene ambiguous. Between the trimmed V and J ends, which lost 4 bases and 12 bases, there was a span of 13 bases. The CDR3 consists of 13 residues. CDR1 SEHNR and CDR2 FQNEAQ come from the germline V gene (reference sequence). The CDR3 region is CASSSYTGGPLHF. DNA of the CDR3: TGTGCCAGCAGCTCCTACACGGGAGGACCCCTCCACTTT. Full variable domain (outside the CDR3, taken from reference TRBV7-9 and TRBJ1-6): DTGVSQNPRHKITKRGQNVTFRCDPISEHNRLYWYRQTLGQGPEFLTYFQNEAQLEKSRLLSDRFSAERPKGSFSTLEIQRTEQGDSAMYLCASSSYTGGPLHFGNGTRLTVT.

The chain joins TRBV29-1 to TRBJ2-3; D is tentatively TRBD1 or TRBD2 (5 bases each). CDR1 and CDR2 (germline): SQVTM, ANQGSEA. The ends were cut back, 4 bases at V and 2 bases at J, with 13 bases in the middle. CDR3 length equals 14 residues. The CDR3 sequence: CSVVNQGPTDTQYF. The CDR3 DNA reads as TGCAGCGTTGTTAACCAGGGACCCACAGATACGCAGTATTTT.

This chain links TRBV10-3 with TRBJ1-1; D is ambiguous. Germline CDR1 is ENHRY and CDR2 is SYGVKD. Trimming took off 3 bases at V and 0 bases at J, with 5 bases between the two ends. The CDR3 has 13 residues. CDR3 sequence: CAISDGLNTEAFF. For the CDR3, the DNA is TGTGCCATCAGTGACGGACTGAACACTGAAGCTTTCTTT.

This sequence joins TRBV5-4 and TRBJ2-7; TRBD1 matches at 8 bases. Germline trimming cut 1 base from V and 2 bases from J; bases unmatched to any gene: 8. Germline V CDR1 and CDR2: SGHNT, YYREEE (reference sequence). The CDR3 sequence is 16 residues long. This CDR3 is CASSLPGTGKAYEQYF. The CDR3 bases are TGTGCCAGCAGCTTGCCTGGGACAGGAAAAGCCTACGAGCAGTACTTC. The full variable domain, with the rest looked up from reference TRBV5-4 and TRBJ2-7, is ETGVTQSPTHLIKTRGQQVTLRCSSQSGHNTVSWYQQALGQGPQFIFQYYREEENGRGNFPPRFSGLQFPNYSSELNVNALELDDSALYLCASSLPGTGKAYEQYFGPGTRLTVT.

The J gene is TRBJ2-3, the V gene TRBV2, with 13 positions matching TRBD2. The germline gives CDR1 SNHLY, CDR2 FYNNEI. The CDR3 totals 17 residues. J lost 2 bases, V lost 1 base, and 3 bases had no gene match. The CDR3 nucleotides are TGTGCCAGCAGTGAAGGGGGACTAGCGGGAACCACAGATACGCAGTATTTT. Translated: CASSEGGLAGTTDTQYF. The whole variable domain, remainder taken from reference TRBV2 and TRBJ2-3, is EPEVTQTPSHQVTQMGQEVILRCVPISNHLYFYWYRQILGQKVEFLVSFYNNEISEKSEIFDDQFSVERPDGSNFTLKIRSTKLEDSAMYFCASSEGGLAGTTDTQYFGPGTRLTVL.

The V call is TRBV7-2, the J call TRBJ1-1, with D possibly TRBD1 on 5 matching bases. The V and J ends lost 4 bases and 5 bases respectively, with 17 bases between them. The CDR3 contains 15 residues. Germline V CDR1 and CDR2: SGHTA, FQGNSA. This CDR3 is CASSSSKGLGTEAFF. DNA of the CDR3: TGTGCCAGCAGCTCATCAAAGGGGCTAGGAACTGAAGCTTTCTTT.

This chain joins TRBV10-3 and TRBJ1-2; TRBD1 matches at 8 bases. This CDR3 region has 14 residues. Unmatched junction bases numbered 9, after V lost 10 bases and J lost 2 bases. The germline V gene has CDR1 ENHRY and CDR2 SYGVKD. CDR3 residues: CATTRTGQNYGYTF. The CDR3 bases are TGTGCCACCACCAGGACAGGGCAGAACTATGGCTACACCTTC.

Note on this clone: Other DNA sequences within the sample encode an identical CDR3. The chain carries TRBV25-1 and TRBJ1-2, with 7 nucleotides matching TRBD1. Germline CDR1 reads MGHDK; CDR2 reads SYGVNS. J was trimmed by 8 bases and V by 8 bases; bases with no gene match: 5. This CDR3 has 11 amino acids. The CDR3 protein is CASSGGRGYTF. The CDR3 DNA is TGTGCCAGCTCAGGGGGGAGGGGCTACACCTTC.

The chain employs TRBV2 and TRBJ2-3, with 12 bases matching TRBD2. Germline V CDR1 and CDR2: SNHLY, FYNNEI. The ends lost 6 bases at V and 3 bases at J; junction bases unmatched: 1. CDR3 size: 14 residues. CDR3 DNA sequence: TGTGCCAGCAGCGGGACTAGCGGGACAGATACGCAGTATTTT. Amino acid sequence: CASSGTSGTDTQYF.

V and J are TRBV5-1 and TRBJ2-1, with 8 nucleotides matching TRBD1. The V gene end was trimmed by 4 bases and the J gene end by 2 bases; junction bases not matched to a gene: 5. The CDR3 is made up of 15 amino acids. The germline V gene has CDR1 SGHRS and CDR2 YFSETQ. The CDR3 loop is CASSAGQAAYNEQFF. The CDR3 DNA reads TGCGCCAGCAGCGCGGGACAGGCAGCCTACAATGAGCAGTTCTTC. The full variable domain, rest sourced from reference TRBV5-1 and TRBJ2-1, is KAGVTQTPRYLIKTRGQQVTLSCSPISGHRSVSWYQQTPGQGLQFLFEYFSETQRNKGNFPGRFSGRQFSNSRSEMNVSTLELGDSALYLCASSAGQAAYNEQFFGPGTRLTVL.

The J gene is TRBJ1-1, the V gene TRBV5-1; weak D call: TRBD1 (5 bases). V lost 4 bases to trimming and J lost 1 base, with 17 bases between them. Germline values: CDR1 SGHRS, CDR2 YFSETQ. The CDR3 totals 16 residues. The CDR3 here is CASSLESGGGNTEAFF. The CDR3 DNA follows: TGCGCCAGCAGCCTGGAGAGCGGGGGAGGGAACACTGAAGCTTTCTTT.

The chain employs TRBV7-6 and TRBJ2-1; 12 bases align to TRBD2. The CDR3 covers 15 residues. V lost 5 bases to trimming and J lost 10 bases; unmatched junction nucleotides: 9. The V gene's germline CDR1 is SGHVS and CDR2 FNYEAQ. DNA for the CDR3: TGTGCCAGCAGCGGTACTAGCGGGGGGTTTTCCGAGCAGTTCTTC. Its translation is CASSGTSGGFSEQFF.

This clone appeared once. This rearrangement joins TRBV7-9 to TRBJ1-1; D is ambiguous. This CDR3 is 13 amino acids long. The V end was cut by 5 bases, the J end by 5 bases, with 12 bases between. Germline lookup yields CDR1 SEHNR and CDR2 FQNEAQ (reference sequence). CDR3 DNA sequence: TGTGCCAGCAGCCTACCGGGAGTTACTGAAGCTTTCTTT. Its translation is CASSLPGVTEAFF.

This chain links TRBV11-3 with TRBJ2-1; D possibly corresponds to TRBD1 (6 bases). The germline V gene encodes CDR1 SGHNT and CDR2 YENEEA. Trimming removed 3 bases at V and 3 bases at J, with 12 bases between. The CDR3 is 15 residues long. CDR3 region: CASSFSGEGYNEQFF. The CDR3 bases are TGTGCCAGCAGCTTCTCAGGGGAAGGCTACAATGAGCAGTTCTTC.

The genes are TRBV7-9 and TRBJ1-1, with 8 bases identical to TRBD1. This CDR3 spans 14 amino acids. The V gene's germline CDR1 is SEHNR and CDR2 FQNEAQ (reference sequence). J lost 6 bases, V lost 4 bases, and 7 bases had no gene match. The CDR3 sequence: CASSSTGVLAEAFF. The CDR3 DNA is TGTGCCAGCAGCTCGACAGGGGTTCTTGCTGAAGCTTTCTTT.

The CDR3 region has the DNA TGTGCCTGGAGGTTTGGGAACACTGAAGCTTTCTTT. It encodes CAWRFGNTEAFF. The chain carries TRBV30 and TRBJ1-1, with D unresolved. Germline lookup yields CDR1 GTSNPN and CDR2 SVGIG (reference sequence). The CDR3 totals 12 residues. Trimming cost V 3 bases and J 1 base, with 6 bases left between them.

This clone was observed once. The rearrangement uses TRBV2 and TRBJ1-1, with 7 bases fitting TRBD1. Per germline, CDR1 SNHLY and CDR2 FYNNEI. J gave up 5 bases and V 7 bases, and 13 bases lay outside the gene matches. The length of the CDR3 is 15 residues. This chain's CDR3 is CASIPSSGGITEAFF. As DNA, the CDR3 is TGTGCCAGCATCCCAAGTTCAGGGGGGATAACTGAAGCTTTCTTT.

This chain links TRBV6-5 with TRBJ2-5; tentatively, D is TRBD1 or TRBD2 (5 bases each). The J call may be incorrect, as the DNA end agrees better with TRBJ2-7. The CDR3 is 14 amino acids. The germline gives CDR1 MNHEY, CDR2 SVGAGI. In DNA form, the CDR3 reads TGTGCCAGCAGCCGACAGAGGGGTCCCTACGAGCAGTACTTC. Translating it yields CASSRQRGPYEQYF.

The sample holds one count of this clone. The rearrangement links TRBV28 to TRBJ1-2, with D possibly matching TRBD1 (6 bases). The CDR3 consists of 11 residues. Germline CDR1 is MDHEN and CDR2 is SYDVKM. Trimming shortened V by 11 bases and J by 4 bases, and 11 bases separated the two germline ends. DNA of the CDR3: TGTGCCGTTAGGGGGGGCTATGGCTACACCTTC. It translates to CAVRGGYGYTF.

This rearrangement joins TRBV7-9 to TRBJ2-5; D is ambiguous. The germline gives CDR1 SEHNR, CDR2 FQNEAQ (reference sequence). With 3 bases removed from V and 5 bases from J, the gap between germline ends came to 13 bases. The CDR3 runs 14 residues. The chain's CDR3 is CASSLGLGPETQYF. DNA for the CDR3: TGTGCCAGCAGCTTGGGTTTGGGCCCCGAGACCCAGTACTTC.

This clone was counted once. The CDR3 DNA sequence: TGTGCCATCAGTCGGGACAGGGGGTCAGGTGAGCAGTACTTC. Translating it yields CAISRDRGSGEQYF. V gene TRBV10-3 combines with J gene TRBJ2-7; 11 bases fit TRBD1. V lost 5 bases and J lost 7; bases outside the gene matches: 7. The CDR3 contains 14 residues. In germline, CDR1 is ENHRY, CDR2 SYGVKD.

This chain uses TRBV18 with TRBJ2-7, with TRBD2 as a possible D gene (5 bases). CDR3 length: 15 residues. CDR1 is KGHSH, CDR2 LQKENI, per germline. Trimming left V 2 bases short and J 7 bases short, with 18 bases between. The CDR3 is CASSPYNWVSGEQYF. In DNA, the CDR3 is TGTGCCAGCTCACCATATAACTGGGTCTCGGGGGAGCAGTACTTC.

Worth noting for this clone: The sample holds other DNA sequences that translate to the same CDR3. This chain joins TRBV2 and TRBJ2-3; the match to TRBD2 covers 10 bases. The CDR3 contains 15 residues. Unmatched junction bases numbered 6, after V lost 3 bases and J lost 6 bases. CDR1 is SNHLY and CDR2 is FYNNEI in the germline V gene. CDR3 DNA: TGTGCCAGCAGTGAGGGGCTAGCGGGAGTCGATACGCAGTATTTT. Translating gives CASSEGLAGVDTQYF.

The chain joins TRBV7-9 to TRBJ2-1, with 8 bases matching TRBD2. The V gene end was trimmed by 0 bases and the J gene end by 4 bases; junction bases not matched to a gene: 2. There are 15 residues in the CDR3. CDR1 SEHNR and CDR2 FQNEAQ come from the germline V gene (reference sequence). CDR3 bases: TGTGCCAGCAGCTTAGCTCCTAGCGGGTACAATGAGCAGTTCTTC. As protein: CASSLAPSGYNEQFF.